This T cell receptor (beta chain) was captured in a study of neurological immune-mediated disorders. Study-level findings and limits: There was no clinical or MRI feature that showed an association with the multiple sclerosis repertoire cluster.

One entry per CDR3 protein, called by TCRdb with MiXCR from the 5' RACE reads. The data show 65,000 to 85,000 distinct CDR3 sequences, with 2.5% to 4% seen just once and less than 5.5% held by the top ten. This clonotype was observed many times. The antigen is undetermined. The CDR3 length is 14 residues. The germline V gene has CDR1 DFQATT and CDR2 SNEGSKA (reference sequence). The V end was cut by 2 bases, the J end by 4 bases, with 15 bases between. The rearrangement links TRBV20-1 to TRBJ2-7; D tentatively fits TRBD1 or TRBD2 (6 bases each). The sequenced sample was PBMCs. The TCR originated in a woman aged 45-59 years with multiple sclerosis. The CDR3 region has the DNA TGCAGTGCTAGACCGGCGGGAAGGGGGTACGAGCAGTACTTC. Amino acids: CSARPAGRGYEQYF.